This entry lists 24 T cell receptor beta chains sequenced from one sample in a study of regulatory T cells in long-lasting Graves disease. Investigators prepared the TCR beta libraries by applying iRepertoire HTBI primers and Arm-PCR of CDR3 regions. TCRdb re-called the multiplex PCR reads through MiXCR, storing one row per CDR3 protein. The data contain about 500,000 distinct CDR3 sequences, around 11% of them singletons. The time point here: newly diagnosed GD, antithyroid drugs for less than 3 months. Isolated PBMC RNA provided the starting material for the TCR library. These sequences were also reported in another study, on T cells in Graves' hyperthyroidism and ophthalmopathy.

The sample was peripheral blood mononuclear cells (PBMCs), taken at new diagnosis, from a patient treated with antithyroid drugs. These receptors originate from a woman in her 30s with Graves disease.

This clonotype was picked up many times. The rearrangement joins TRBV12-3 or TRBV12-4 to TRBJ1-5; possible D gene TRBD1, 5 bases. The CDR3 extends over 15 amino acids. The V end was cut by 6 bases, the J end by 6 bases, with 18 bases between. The CDR3 protein is CASSRDGLAVQPQHF. In nucleotides, the CDR3 is TGTGCCAGCAGCCGGGACGGGTTAGCGGTTCAGCCCCAGCATTTT.

This chain uses TRBV28 with TRBJ2-1, with D uncertain. From germline, CDR1 is MDHEN and CDR2 SYDVKM. With 5 bases removed from V and 0 bases from J, the gap between germline ends came to 14 bases. This CDR3 has 16 residues. CDR3 coding DNA: TGTGCCAGCAGTCCTCAATCAAAGGGCTCCTACAATGAGCAGTTCTTC. Its protein is CASSPQSKGSYNEQFF.

Ten or more counts support this clonotype. The genes are TRBV7-9 and TRBJ1-2; tentative D call: TRBD1 (5 bases). The V gene's germline CDR1 is SEHNR and CDR2 FQNEAQ (reference sequence). V lost 1 base, J lost 0 bases, and 9 bases lay in between. CDR3 size: 15 residues. The CDR3 nucleotides read TGTGCCAGCAGCTTAGGACAGCTAGCTAACTATGGCTACACCTTC. As protein: CASSLGQLANYGYTF.

This clonotype has a count of ten or more. The gene calls are TRBV6-1 and TRBJ2-7; 7 bases are a match to TRBD1. The CDR3 is 16 residues long. Germline CDR1 and CDR2: MNHNS and SASEGT. Trimming removed 6 bases from V and 1 base from J; junction bases left unmatched: 12. This CDR3 reads CASRGSTGSGSYEQYF. The DNA of the CDR3 is TGTGCCAGCAGGGGATCGACAGGGTCAGGATCCTACGAGCAGTACTTC.

This clonotype has a count of ten or more. This chain uses TRBV11-2 with TRBJ2-7; no definite D call. The germline CDR1 and CDR2 sequences are SGHAT and FQNNGV. This CDR3 comprises 14 residues. The V end lost 0 bases, the J end lost 8 bases, and 14 bases lay between the germline ends. In DNA form, the CDR3 reads TGTGCCAGCAGCTTAGAACGGACGGTGGGCAAGCAGTACTTC. It encodes CASSLERTVGKQYF. The whole variable domain, filled in from reference TRBV11-2 and TRBJ2-7, reads EAGVAQSPRYKIIEKRQSVAFWCNPISGHATLYWYQQILGQGPKLLIQFQNNGVVDDSQLPKDRFSAERLKGVDSTLKIQPAKLEDSAVYLCASSLERTVGKQYFGPGTRLTVT.

In this sample, this clonotype turned up many times. The rearrangement joins TRBV20-1 to TRBJ2-1; D might be TRBD1 (6 bases). There are 16 residues in the CDR3. Trimming shortened V by 1 base and J by 1 base, and 14 bases separated the two germline ends. Germline CDR1 and CDR2: DFQATT and SNEGSKA (reference sequence). The CDR3 is CSARGVGATSYNEQFF. The CDR3 bases are TGCAGTGCTAGAGGGGTGGGGGCGACATCCTACAATGAGCAGTTCTTC.

A few counts support this clonotype. The J gene is TRBJ2-1, the V gene TRBV29-1, with D unclear. CDR1 is SQVTM, CDR2 ANQGSEA, per germline. The CDR3 covers 11 residues. V lost 4 bases to trimming and J lost 9 bases, with 10 bases between them. This CDR3 is CSVVRETEQFF. Here the CDR3 DNA reads TGCAGCGTTGTCCGAGAGACTGAGCAGTTCTTC.

The sample holds many counts of this clonotype. The chain has TRBV28 and TRBJ2-5; 9 bases map to TRBD1. With 4 bases clipped from V and 2 bases from J, the junction kept 8 bases outside the gene matches. The V gene's germline CDR1 is MDHEN and CDR2 SYDVKM. The CDR3 contains 16 residues. The CDR3 DNA reads TGTGCCAGCAGTTGGGTCGGGACAGGGTGGCAAGAGACCCAGTACTTC. Encoded protein: CASSWVGTGWQETQYF.

In its sample, this clonotype was seen many times. J is TRBJ2-1 and V is TRBV11-2; TRBD2 agrees at 12 bases. This CDR3 has 17 residues. Germline trimming cut 4 bases from V and 2 bases from J; bases unmatched to any gene: 6. CDR1 and CDR2 from the germline V gene are SGHAT and FQNNGV. CDR3 region: CASSSPRTSGTYNEQFF. The CDR3 DNA reads TGTGCCAGCAGCTCCCCTAGGACTAGCGGGACCTACAATGAGCAGTTCTTC.

This clonotype was recorded a few times. The rearrangement links TRBV6-1 to TRBJ1-2; TRBD1 agrees at 10 bases. This CDR3 region has 15 residues. Germline V gene sequence: CDR1 MNHNS, CDR2 SASEGT. Losses at the gene ends were 4 bases for V and 3 bases for J; bases not matched to a gene: 5. CDR3 protein: CASSVGQGVYYGYTF. The CDR3 DNA sequence: TGTGCCAGCAGTGTCGGACAGGGGGTTTACTATGGCTACACCTTC.

This clonotype was observed many times. The rearrangement links TRBV27 to TRBJ1-5; 10 nucleotides agree with TRBD1. CDR1 is MNHEY and CDR2 is SMNVEV in the germline V gene (reference sequence). V dropped 5 bases and J dropped 1; count of bases not matched to a gene: 17. The CDR3 is made up of 20 amino acids. CDR3 protein: CASSAPFSGTGDSSNQPQHF. The CDR3 DNA follows: TGTGCCAGCAGTGCACCTTTTTCCGGGACAGGGGATAGCAGCAATCAGCCCCAGCATTTT.

This clonotype was seen repeatedly, ten times or more. The gene calls are TRBV7-3 and TRBJ2-7; TRBD1 matches 9 bases. Trimming cost V 3 bases and J 6 bases; bases outside gene matches: 6. Germline CDR1 is SGHTA and CDR2 is FQGTGA. The CDR3 length is 14 residues. This CDR3 is CASSFPGQGFEQYF. CDR3 DNA sequence: TGTGCCAGCAGCTTCCCGGGACAGGGTTTCGAGCAGTACTTC.

Ten or more counts support this clonotype. This chain links TRBV11-2 with TRBJ1-4; maybe TRBD1 (6 bases). CDR1 SGHAT and CDR2 FQNNGV come from the germline V gene. CDR3 length equals 15 residues. The germline V and J ends were trimmed by 6 bases and 4 bases, with 15 bases remaining between them. The CDR3 bases are TGTGCCAGCAGACGTGGGCAGGGGAATAATGAAAAACTGTTTTTT. Protein: CASRRGQGNNEKLFF.

V is TRBV28 and J is TRBJ1-5; D unclear. The CDR3 length is 16 residues. The germline V and J ends were trimmed by 6 bases and 6 bases, with 21 bases remaining between them. CDR1 MDHEN and CDR2 SYDVKM come from the germline V gene. The CDR3 protein is CASSLSRQARSQPQHF. CDR3 nucleotide sequence: TGTGCCAGCAGCTTAAGTCGGCAGGCCAGGAGTCAGCCCCAGCATTTT.

In its sample, this clonotype was seen once. This CDR3 is missing its conserved last phenylalanine or tryptophan, likely due to a read error. The genes are TRBV7-9 and TRBJ2-2; 7 bases are shared with TRBD2. This CDR3 has 17 amino acids. Looked up from germline, CDR1 is SEHNR and CDR2 is FQNEAQ (reference sequence). V shed 2 bases, J shed 1 base, and the junction held 7 bases outside the gene matches. The CDR3 sequence: CASSLTSLAVNTGELFL. The CDR3 DNA is TGTGCCAGCAGCTTAACCTCGCTAGCGGTGAACACCGGGGAGCTGTTTCTT.

The rearrangement joins TRBV7-9 to TRBJ2-2; maybe TRBD1 (6 bases). This CDR3 region has 21 residues. The V end lost 4 bases, the J end lost 0 bases, and 27 bases lay between the germline ends. From germline, CDR1 is SEHNR and CDR2 FQNEAQ (reference sequence). The CDR3 region is CASSSNTYLQPGQPNTGELFF. Here the CDR3 DNA reads TGTGCCAGCAGCTCAAATACCTACTTGCAACCGGGACAACCGAACACCGGGGAGCTGTTTTTT.

This clonotype was observed many times. The J gene is TRBJ2-7, the V gene TRBV28; TRBD2 matches at 7 bases. This CDR3 comprises 17 residues. The germline V gene encodes CDR1 MDHEN and CDR2 SYDVKM. Trimming removed 3 bases from V and 1 base from J; junction bases left unmatched: 12. Here the CDR3 DNA reads TGTGCCAGCAGTTTGATTTCTAGCGGCTCAGCTTCCTACGAGCAGTACTTC. Amino acids: CASSLISSGSASYEQYF.

This clonotype was counted at least ten times. The chain uses TRBV7-2 and TRBJ2-3, with a weak D call TRBD2 (6 bases). V lost 4 bases and J 6 bases, leaving 8 bases between the germline ends. Germline CDR1 SGHTA, CDR2 FQGNSA. The length of the CDR3 is 12 residues. CDR3 DNA: TGTGCCAGCAGCTCGGGAGTTGATACGCAGTATTTT. Protein product: CASSSGVDTQYF. The complete variable domain, with remaining parts taken from reference TRBV7-2 and TRBJ2-3, reads GAGVSQSPSNKVTEKGKDVELRCDPISGHTALYWYRQSLGQGLEFLIYFQGNSAPDKSGLPSDRFSAERTGGSVSTLTIQRTQQEDSAVYLCASSSGVDTQYFGPGTRLTVL.

This clonotype was picked up many times. The genes are TRBV6-1 and TRBJ1-5; 8 bases fit TRBD1. Germline CDR1 reads MNHNS; CDR2 reads SASEGT. This CDR3 comprises 16 residues. V shed 5 bases and J 6 bases; nucleotides not matched to a gene: 12. The CDR3 protein is CASSPLAGGAGQPQHF. CDR3 nucleotides: TGTGCCAGCAGTCCCCTAGCAGGGGGCGCGGGTCAGCCCCAGCATTTT.

With regard to this clonotype: Possible read error: a much larger clone is one base away. This is likely a read error, given that the CDR3 carries no conserved phenylalanine or tryptophan at its end. The V gene is TRBV2, the J gene TRBJ2-7, with unresolved D. Trimming removed 6 bases at V and 7 bases at J, with 10 bases between. The CDR3 contains 11 residues. The V gene's germline CDR1 is SNHLY and CDR2 FYNNEI. CDR3 in amino acids: CASRVESEQYL. CDR3 nucleotides: TGTGCCAGCAGGGTAGAGTCTGAGCAGTACCTC.

In this sample, this clonotype turned up many times. The V gene is TRBV6-2 or TRBV6-3, the J gene TRBJ1-1; 7 bases match TRBD1. Trimming cost V 7 bases and J 2 bases; bases outside gene matches: 16. The CDR3 has 17 residues. The germline V gene has CDR1 MNHEY and CDR2 SVGEGT. The CDR3 region has the DNA TGTGCCAGCATACGTCGACAGGGTTCAATGGTTAACACTGAAGCTTTCTTT. Translation: CASIRRQGSMVNTEAFF.

This clonotype was recorded many times. The J gene is TRBJ2-7, the V gene TRBV30, with 10 positions matching TRBD2. J was trimmed by 4 bases and V by 0 bases; bases with no gene match: 6. The CDR3 is 15 amino acids. Germline lookup yields CDR1 GTSNPN and CDR2 SVGIG (reference sequence). CDR3 sequence: CAWSVASGRTYEQYF. DNA for the CDR3: TGTGCCTGGAGTGTTGCTAGCGGGAGAACTTACGAGCAGTACTTC. The complete variable domain, with remaining parts taken from reference TRBV30 and TRBJ2-7, reads SQTIHQWPATLVQPVGSPLSLECTVEGTSNPNLYWYRQAAGRGLQLLFYSVGIGQISSEVPQNLSASRPQDRQFILSSKKLLLSDSGFYLCAWSVASGRTYEQYFGPGTRLTVT.

CDR3 nucleotide sequence: TGCGCCAGCAGCCAGGAGACTAGCGGGAGGCTCCGCTACGAGCAGTACTTC. It encodes CASSQETSGRLRYEQYF. The chain couples TRBV4-1 to TRBJ2-7; 13 bases line up with TRBD2. This CDR3 contains 17 residues. The J segment lost 3 bases and the V segment lost 3 bases, leaving 8 bases of the junction unmatched. Germline V gives CDR1 MGHRA, CDR2 YSYEKL.

This clonotype has at least ten counts. The rearrangement links TRBV5-1 to TRBJ2-5; tentatively, D is TRBD2 (5 bases). CDR1 SGHRS and CDR2 YFSETQ come from the germline V gene. This CDR3 comprises 16 residues. The V end was cut by 0 bases, the J end by 3 bases, with 15 bases between. The CDR3 loop reads CASSLVFGLQKETQYF. DNA for the CDR3: TGCGCCAGCAGCTTGGTATTCGGACTGCAAAAAGAGACCCAGTACTTC. The full variable domain, rest sourced from reference TRBV5-1 and TRBJ2-5, is KAGVTQTPRYLIKTRGQQVTLSCSPISGHRSVSWYQQTPGQGLQFLFEYFSETQRNKGNFPGRFSGRQFSNSRSEMNVSTLELGDSALYLCASSLVFGLQKETQYFGPGTRLLVL.